This T cell receptor beta chain was recorded in a study of blood T cell repertoires in COVID-19. Background on the study: Donors in the United States, Italy and Spain gave samples during acute or convalescent COVID-19. From T cells, B-cell-depleted T cells, or PBMCs came the material, which was cDNA or gDNA.

As processed by the authors: It was from reference gene primer amplification that nucleated cell counts were estimated. TCRdb's table, derived via immunoSEQ multiplex PCR, lists solely in-frame clones and lacks some. That table supplies the V and J calls and clone size; D and trimming were determined from the DNA. The sample lists about 240,000 clones; around four fifths were seen once. Germline CDR1 is ENHRY and CDR2 is SYGVKD. This CDR3 is built from 13 residues. Trimming pared 7 bases from V and 7 bases from J, leaving 14 bases between. The receptor's source is a woman aged 60-70 years with active or convalescent COVID-19. The sequenced sample consisted of peripheral blood. This chain connects TRBV10-3 to TRBJ2-1; D is possibly TRBD2 (5 bases). The DNA for the CDR3 is TGTGCCATCACCGAGGGCCCTAGGAATGAGCAGTTCTTC. Amino acids: CAITEGPRNEQFF.